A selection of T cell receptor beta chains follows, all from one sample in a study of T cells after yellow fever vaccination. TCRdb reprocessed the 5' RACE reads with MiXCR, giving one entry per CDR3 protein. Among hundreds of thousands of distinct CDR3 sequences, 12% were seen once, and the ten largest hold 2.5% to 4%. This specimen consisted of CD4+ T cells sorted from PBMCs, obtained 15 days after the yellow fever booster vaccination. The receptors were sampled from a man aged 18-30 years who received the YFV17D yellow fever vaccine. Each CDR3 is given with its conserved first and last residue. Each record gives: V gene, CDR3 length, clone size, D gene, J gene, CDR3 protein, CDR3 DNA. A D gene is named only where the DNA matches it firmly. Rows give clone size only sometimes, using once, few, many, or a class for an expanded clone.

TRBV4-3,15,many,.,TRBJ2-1,CASSRLGSSYNEQFF,TGCGCCAGCAGCCGTTTAGGTAGCTCCTACAATGAGCAGTTCTTC
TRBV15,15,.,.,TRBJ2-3,CATEEAGINTDTQYF,TGTGCCACCGAGGAAGCAGGGATCAACACAGATACGCAGTATTTT
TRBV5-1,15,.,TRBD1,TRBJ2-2,CASSRGQGESGELFF,TGCGCCAGCAGCCGGGGACAGGGAGAATCCGGGGAGCTGTTTTTT
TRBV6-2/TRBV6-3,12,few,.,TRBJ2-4,CASKGEGYIQYF,TGTGCCAGCAAAGGGGAAGGGTACATTCAGTACTTC
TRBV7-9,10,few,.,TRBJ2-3,CAPSADTQYF,TGTGCCCCCTCAGCAGATACGCAGTATTTT
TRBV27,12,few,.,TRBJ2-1,CASSAETNEQFF,TGTGCCAGCAGTGCCGAGACTAATGAGCAGTTCTTC
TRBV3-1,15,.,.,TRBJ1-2,CASSQDFPSNYGYTF,TGTGCCAGCAGCCAAGATTTTCCGTCTAACTATGGCTACACCTTC
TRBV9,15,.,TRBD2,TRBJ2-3,CASSVASGRTDTQYF,TGTGCCAGCAGCGTAGCTAGCGGCCGCACAGATACGCAGTATTTT
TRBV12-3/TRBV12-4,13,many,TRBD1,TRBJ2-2,CASRGQGTGELFF,TGTGCCAGCAGGGGACAGGGAACCGGGGAGCTGTTTTTT
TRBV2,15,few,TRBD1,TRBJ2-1,CASSVDRGTPNEQFF,TGTGCCAGCAGTGTGGACAGGGGGACTCCCAATGAGCAGTTCTTC
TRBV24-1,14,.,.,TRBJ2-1,CATGDTRSYNEQFF,TGTGCCACCGGAGACACTCGCTCCTACAATGAGCAGTTCTTC
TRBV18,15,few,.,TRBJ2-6,CASSPGVSGANVLTF,TGTGCCAGCTCGCCGGGAGTCTCTGGGGCCAACGTCCTGACTTTC
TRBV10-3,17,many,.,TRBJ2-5,CAISEWQGIRSQETQYF,TGTGCCATCAGTGAGTGGCAGGGGATAAGATCGCAAGAGACCCAGTACTTC
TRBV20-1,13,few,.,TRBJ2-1,CSAAWLLNNEQFF,TGCAGTGCTGCGTGGCTCCTCAACAATGAGCAGTTCTTC
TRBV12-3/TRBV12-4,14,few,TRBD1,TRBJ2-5,CASSRDRLGETQYF,TGTGCCAGCAGCCGGGACAGGCTCGGAGAGACCCAGTACTTC
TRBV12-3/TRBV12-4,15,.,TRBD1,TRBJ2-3,CASAVTGQGQDTQYF,TGTGCCAGCGCCGTGACGGGACAGGGCCAGGATACGCAGTATTTT
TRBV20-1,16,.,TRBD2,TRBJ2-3,CSASRRAGGDADTQYF,TGCAGTGCTAGTAGGCGGGCCGGGGGGGACGCAGATACGCAGTATTTT
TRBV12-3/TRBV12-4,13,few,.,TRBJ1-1,CASSGRGWGQAFF,TGTGCCAGCAGTGGAAGGGGTTGGGGGCAAGCTTTCTTT
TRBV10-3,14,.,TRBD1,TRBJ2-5,CAIRDRGREGTQYF,TGTGCCATCAGGGACAGGGGGCGTGAGGGGACCCAGTACTTC
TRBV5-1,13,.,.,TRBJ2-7,CASSSGWGNEQYF,TGCGCCAGCAGCTCAGGTTGGGGGAACGAGCAGTACTTC
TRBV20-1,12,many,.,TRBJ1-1,CSALRQSTEAFF,TGCAGTGCTCTCCGACAGAGCACTGAAGCTTTCTTT
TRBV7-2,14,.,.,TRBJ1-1,CASSLARANTEAFF,TGTGCCAGCAGCTTAGCCAGGGCGAACACTGAAGCTTTCTTT
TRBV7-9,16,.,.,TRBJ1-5,CASSLARGRDVEPQHF,TGTGCCAGCAGCTTAGCCCGCGGCAGGGACGTAGAGCCCCAGCATTTT
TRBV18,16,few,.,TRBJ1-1,CASSPPLREASVEAFF,TGTGCCAGCTCACCACCCCTACGCGAGGCGTCTGTTGAAGCTTTCTTT
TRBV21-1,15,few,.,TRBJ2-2,CASSLRDRHTGELFF,TGTGCCAGCAGCCTCCGGGACAGACACACCGGGGAGCTGTTTTTT
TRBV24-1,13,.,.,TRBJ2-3,CATSEPGTDTQYF,TGTGCCACCAGTGAACCGGGGACAGATACGCAGTATTTT
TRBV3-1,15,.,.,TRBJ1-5,CASSLDSYSNQPQHF,TGTGCCAGCAGCCTGGACAGTTATAGCAATCAGCCCCAGCATTTT